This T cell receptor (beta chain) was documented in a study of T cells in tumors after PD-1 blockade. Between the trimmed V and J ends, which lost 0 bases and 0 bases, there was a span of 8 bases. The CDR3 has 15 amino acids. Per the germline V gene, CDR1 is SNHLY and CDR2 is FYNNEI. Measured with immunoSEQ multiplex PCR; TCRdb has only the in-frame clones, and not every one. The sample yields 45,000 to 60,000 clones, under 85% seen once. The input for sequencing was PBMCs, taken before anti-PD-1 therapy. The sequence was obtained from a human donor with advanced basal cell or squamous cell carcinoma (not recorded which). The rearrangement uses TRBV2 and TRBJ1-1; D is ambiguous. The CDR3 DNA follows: TGTGCCAGCAGTGAAGCGGGCGGCTTGAACACTGAAGCTTTCTTT. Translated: CASSEAGGLNTEAFF.